These T cell receptor beta chains were read from a single sample in a study. TCRdb analysed the RT-PCR reads with MiXCR anew, one entry per CDR3 protein. The sample lists 650,000 to 800,000 distinct CDR3 sequences, approximately 15% occurring once. The source material was memory CD4+ T cells from blood. These receptors came from a female donor in good health, serving as a healthy control. The CDR3 runs from the conserved cysteine through the conserved F or W. The D gene is left open where the match is weak. Size tells how often a clone was seen (once, few, many) or the class of an expanded clone, and some rows leave it out.

>TRBV7-3|few|TRBD2|TRBJ2-1
TGTGCCAGCAGCCCGGGGACTAGCGGGAGCCCGATCGTCTTC
CASSPGTSGSPIVF
>TRBV10-3|many|.|TRBJ1-2
TGTGCCATCAGTGAGTCGAGAGGACAGGGCTACACCTTC
CAISESRGQGYTF
>TRBV2|.|.|TRBJ2-7
TGTGCCAGCATTAAGGATTCCTACTCCTACGAGCAGTACTTC
CASIKDSYSYEQYF
>TRBV7-8|many|.|TRBJ2-6
TGTGCCAGCAGCTTCAGAGGGGCCTCTGGGGCCAACGTCCTGACTTTC
CASSFRGASGANVLTF
>TRBV20-1|few|TRBD2|TRBJ2-7
TGCAGTGCTAAGGGAGCGGGGAAACCCTCCTACGAGCAGTACTTC
CSAKGAGKPSYEQYF
>TRBV2|few|TRBD2|TRBJ2-5
TGTGCCAGCAGTCTCGGGACTAGCGGGAGGGCGGGAGAGACCCAGTACTTC
CASSLGTSGRAGETQYF
>TRBV7-9|few|.|TRBJ2-3
TGTGCCAGCAGCTTTCGGCCCCCCGGCACAGATACGCAGTATTTT
CASSFRPPGTDTQYF
>TRBV20-1|many|.|TRBJ2-1
TGCAGTGCTTTAGTGGGGGAGAAGCCCAGCTCCTACAATGAGCAGTTCTTC
CSALVGEKPSSYNEQFF
>TRBV7-2|few|.|TRBJ1-1
TGTGCCAGCAGCTTAGATAGTACAGGGCGTACTGAAGCTTTCTTT
CASSLDSTGRTEAFF
>TRBV12-3/TRBV12-4|many|TRBD1|TRBJ2-6
TGTGCCAGCAGTTTCGCCCAGGGGGCGTACTCTGGGGCCAACGTCCTGACTTTC
CASSFAQGAYSGANVLTF
>TRBV29-1|many|TRBD1|TRBJ1-4
TGCAGCGTCGCCCCAGGGGGAAGGGGTGAAAAACTGTTTTTT
CSVAPGGRGEKLFF
>TRBV4-1|few|.|TRBJ2-3
TGCGCCAGCAGCCAACTGTTAGCGGTCACAGATACGCAGTATTTT
CASSQLLAVTDTQYF
>TRBV29-1|.|TRBD2|TRBJ2-5
TGCAGCGTCAGGGTGGGGGGGACGAGAATGGGAGAGACCCAGTACTTC
CSVRVGGTRMGETQYF
>TRBV28|few|.|TRBJ2-7
TGTGCCAGCACGGACACCCTCTACGAGCAGTACTTC
CASTDTLYEQYF
>TRBV6-2/TRBV6-3|few|.|TRBJ2-7
TGTGCCAGCAGTTACCCGACTGGGGTCTCCTACGAGCAGTACTTC
CASSYPTGVSYEQYF
>TRBV29-1|few|.|TRBJ1-4
TGCAGCGTGTGGACGTATGAAAAACTGTTTTTT
CSVWTYEKLFF
>TRBV11-2|few|TRBD1|TRBJ2-1
TGTGCCAGCAGCTTAGCAGGGGGTTTCAGTGAGCAGTTCTTC
CASSLAGGFSEQFF
>TRBV27|.|.|TRBJ1-4
TGTGCCAGCAGTTTGAACGGGACCCCCGATGAAAAACTGTTTTTT
CASSLNGTPDEKLFF
>TRBV9|.|.|TRBJ2-3
TGTGCCAGCAGCGTAGCCCCTCGCACAGATACGCAGTATTTT
CASSVAPRTDTQYF
>TRBV5-1|.|.|TRBJ2-7
TGCGCCAGCAGCTTATTAGGGACGGAATCCTACGAGCAGTACTTC
CASSLLGTESYEQYF
>TRBV7-9|.|.|TRBJ1-4
TGTGCCAGCAGCTTAATAGTGGCAGCCCTTAATGAAAAACTGTTTTTT
CASSLIVAALNEKLFF
>TRBV5-1|few|TRBD1|TRBJ2-1
TGCGCCAGCAGCTACGGGACAGGGAAGAATGAGCAGTTCTTC
CASSYGTGKNEQFF
>TRBV4-1|many|TRBD2|TRBJ2-7
TGCGCCAGCAGCCAAGAAGGGGGACTAGCCTACGAGCAGTACTTC
CASSQEGGLAYEQYF
>TRBV4-3|.|.|TRBJ2-3
TGCGCCAGCAGCCAAGACAGGGGTCGTAGGCAGTATTTT
CASSQDRGRRQYF
>TRBV4-1|many|.|TRBJ2-2
TGCGCCAGCAGCCAACTCCCATTCACCGGGGAGCTGTTTTTT
CASSQLPFTGELFF
>TRBV4-2|many|TRBD1|TRBJ1-2
TGTGCCAGCAGCGCTCGATCCGGGACAGGGCTTGGCTACACCTTC
CASSARSGTGLGYTF
>TRBV19|few|.|TRBJ1-3
TGTGCCAGTAGGCTCTCGGCACAGCGCTCTGGAAACACCATATATTTT
CASRLSAQRSGNTIYF
>TRBV20-1|few|.|TRBJ1-3
TGCAGTGCTAGGCGTGACTCTGGAAACACCATATATTTT
CSARRDSGNTIYF